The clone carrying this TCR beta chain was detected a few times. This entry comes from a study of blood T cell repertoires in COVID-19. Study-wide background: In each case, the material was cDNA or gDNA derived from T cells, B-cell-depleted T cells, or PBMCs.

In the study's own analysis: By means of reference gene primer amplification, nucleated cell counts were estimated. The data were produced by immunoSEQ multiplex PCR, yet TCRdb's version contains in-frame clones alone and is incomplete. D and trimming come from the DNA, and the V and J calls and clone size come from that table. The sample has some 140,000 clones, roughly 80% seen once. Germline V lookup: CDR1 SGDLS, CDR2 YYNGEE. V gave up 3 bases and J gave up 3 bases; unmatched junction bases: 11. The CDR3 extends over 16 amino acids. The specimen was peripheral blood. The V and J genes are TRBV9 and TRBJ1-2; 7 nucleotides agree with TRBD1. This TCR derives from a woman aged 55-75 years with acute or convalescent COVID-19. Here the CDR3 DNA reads TGTGCCAGCAGCGCCGAGGGAAGGGGGCGTCACTATGGCTACACCTTC. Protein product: CASSAEGRGRHYGYTF.